The rows below give T cell receptor beta chains drawn from one sample of a study of cytomegalovirus exposure and HLA in healthy donors. Profiling relied on immunoSEQ multiplex PCR, and the TCRdb table lists in-frame clones only, not all of them. Seen here are approximately 92,000 clones, about two thirds observed once, and the top ten hold 2.5% to 3%. The sample was PBMCs. Source of these receptors: a man aged 50 to 60 in good health and CMV-seronegative. Both conserved end residues are part of each CDR3. D genes are given only for firm matches. Only part of the rows carry a size: once, few, many, or a class if the clone is expanded.

J gene: TRBJ2-3
V gene: TRBV9
D gene: NA
clone size: NA
CDR3 DNA: TGTGCCAGCAGCATCCGACAGGTGAACACAGATACGCAGTATTTT
CDR3 protein: CASSIRQVNTDTQYF

J gene: TRBJ1-4
V gene: TRBV18
D gene: NA
clone size: NA
CDR3 DNA: TGTGCCAGCTCACCACGGGGGCCGACTATTGCAACTAATGAAAAACTGTTTTTT
CDR3 protein: CASSPRGPTIATNEKLFF

J gene: TRBJ1-1
V gene: TRBV11-2
D gene: NA
clone size: NA
CDR3 DNA: TGTGCCAGCAGATCACGGGAGAACACTGAAGCTTTCTTT
CDR3 protein: CASRSRENTEAFF

J gene: TRBJ1-2
V gene: TRBV11-2
D gene: TRBD1
clone size: NA
CDR3 DNA: TGTGCCAGCAGCGCCAGGGGGCGGAATGGCTACACCTTC
CDR3 protein: CASSARGRNGYTF

J gene: TRBJ1-4
V gene: TRBV4-1
D gene: NA
clone size: NA
CDR3 DNA: TGCGCCAGCAGCCAAGACGGCAGGGTTAATGAAAAACTGTTTTTT
CDR3 protein: CASSQDGRVNEKLFF

J gene: TRBJ2-7
V gene: TRBV6-1
D gene: NA
clone size: NA
CDR3 DNA: TGTGCCAGCAGTGAAGGACGCCCCGATCGGGTTTACGAGCAGTACTTC
CDR3 protein: CASSEGRPDRVYEQYF

J gene: TRBJ1-6
V gene: TRBV18
D gene: NA
clone size: few
CDR3 DNA: TGTGCCAGCTCACCCTCGGCGGGGGCTCATAATTCACCCCTCCACTTT
CDR3 protein: CASSPSAGAHNSPLHF

J gene: TRBJ2-1
V gene: TRBV10-3
D gene: TRBD1
clone size: few
CDR3 DNA: TGTGCCACCAAAACAGGGGATTATGAGCAGTTCTTC
CDR3 protein: CATKTGDYEQFF

J gene: TRBJ2-6
V gene: TRBV6-4
D gene: TRBD2
clone size: few
CDR3 DNA: TGTGCCAGCAGTGAGCGGGGGGGCTCTGGGGCCAACGTCCTGACTTTC
CDR3 protein: CASSERGGSGANVLTF

J gene: TRBJ1-2
V gene: TRBV6-1
D gene: NA
clone size: once
CDR3 DNA: TGTGCCAGCAGTGAATGGGGACTAGTCTATGGCTACACCTTC
CDR3 protein: CASSEWGLVYGYTF

J gene: TRBJ2-3
V gene: TRBV5-8
D gene: TRBD1
clone size: NA
CDR3 DNA: TGTGCCAGCAGGCGGGACAGGGCATGGGATACGCAGTATTTT
CDR3 protein: CASRRDRAWDTQYF

J gene: TRBJ2-3
V gene: TRBV14
D gene: NA
clone size: NA
CDR3 DNA: TGTGCCAGCAGCCAAGATAGATCGGCAGGGCACACAGATACGCAGTATTTT
CDR3 protein: CASSQDRSAGHTDTQYF

J gene: TRBJ2-5
V gene: TRBV7-2
D gene: NA
clone size: NA
CDR3 DNA: TGTGCCAGCAGCTTGGGACTGGAGCGGACCCAGTACTTC
CDR3 protein: CASSLGLERTQYF

J gene: TRBJ2-2
V gene: TRBV4-1
D gene: NA
clone size: NA
CDR3 DNA: TGCGCCAGCAGCCAAGAGGCGGTAGGGGAGCTGTTTTTT
CDR3 protein: CASSQEAVGELFF

J gene: TRBJ1-4
V gene: TRBV19
D gene: NA
clone size: NA
CDR3 DNA: TGTGCCAGTACCGACCGAGCGGGATCTGCAACTAATGAAAAACTGTTTTTT
CDR3 protein: CASTDRAGSATNEKLFF

J gene: TRBJ2-5
V gene: TRBV29-1
D gene: TRBD1
clone size: NA
CDR3 DNA: TGCAGCGTTGGCGAACAGGGGGTGAGGGAGACCCAGTACTTC
CDR3 protein: CSVGEQGVRETQYF

J gene: TRBJ2-3
V gene: TRBV14
D gene: NA
clone size: NA
CDR3 DNA: TGTGCCAGCAGCCATCGACGGGGGACAGATACGCAGTATTTT
CDR3 protein: CASSHRRGTDTQYF

J gene: TRBJ2-1
V gene: TRBV11-3
D gene: NA
clone size: NA
CDR3 DNA: TGTGCCAGCAGCGGGTACGGAGGGGACAATGAGCAGTTCTTC
CDR3 protein: CASSGYGGDNEQFF

J gene: TRBJ1-2
V gene: TRBV27
D gene: TRBD1
clone size: NA
CDR3 DNA: TGTGCCAGCAGTCAGGGACAGGTTGGGACCCCTCATGGCTACACCTTC
CDR3 protein: CASSQGQVGTPHGYTF

J gene: TRBJ2-7
V gene: TRBV6-5
D gene: TRBD1
clone size: NA
CDR3 DNA: TGTGCCAGCAGTTACGGGACAGGGACAACCTACGAGCAGTACTTC
CDR3 protein: CASSYGTGTTYEQYF

J gene: TRBJ2-3
V gene: TRBV29-1
D gene: TRBD1
clone size: NA
CDR3 DNA: TGCAGCGTTGGACAGGGCACGCAGTATTTT
CDR3 protein: CSVGQGTQYF

J gene: TRBJ2-1
V gene: TRBV30
D gene: NA
clone size: NA
CDR3 DNA: TGTGCCTGGAGTGTACGTGGTAGCGCCCACAATGAGCAGTTCTTC
CDR3 protein: CAWSVRGSAHNEQFF

J gene: TRBJ1-5
V gene: TRBV7-2
D gene: NA
clone size: NA
CDR3 DNA: TGTGCCAGCAGCTTAGAAGGTACAGCCCATCAGCCCCAGCATTTT
CDR3 protein: CASSLEGTAHQPQHF

J gene: TRBJ1-1
V gene: TRBV15
D gene: NA
clone size: NA
CDR3 DNA: TGTGCCACCAGCAGGGAGGGGCACACTGAAGCTTTCTTT
CDR3 protein: CATSREGHTEAFF

J gene: TRBJ1-1
V gene: TRBV5-1
D gene: NA
clone size: NA
CDR3 DNA: TGCGCCAGCAGCGTCCGACACCCGAACACTGAAGCTTTCTTT
CDR3 protein: CASSVRHPNTEAFF

J gene: TRBJ1-1
V gene: TRBV11-2
D gene: NA
clone size: NA
CDR3 DNA: TGTGCCAGCAGGGCTCGCACAGGGACGACTGAAGCTTTCTTT
CDR3 protein: CASRARTGTTEAFF

J gene: TRBJ2-5
V gene: TRBV7-7
D gene: NA
clone size: NA
CDR3 DNA: TGTGCTAGCGGCGGACAAGCGCCCGGGGAGACCCAGTACTTC
CDR3 protein: CASGGQAPGETQYF

J gene: TRBJ1-2
V gene: TRBV28
D gene: TRBD1
clone size: few
CDR3 DNA: TGTGCCAGCAGTTTCCCAACGACAGGGCGATATGGCTACACCTTC
CDR3 protein: CASSFPTTGRYGYTF

J gene: TRBJ1-5
V gene: TRBV30
D gene: NA
clone size: NA
CDR3 DNA: TGTGCCTGGAATACAGGGAAGGCGCCCCAGCATTTT
CDR3 protein: CAWNTGKAPQHF

J gene: TRBJ2-1
V gene: TRBV7-9
D gene: TRBD2
clone size: NA
CDR3 DNA: TGTGCCAGCAGCGAAGCGGGGGGCCGCAACTACAATGAGCAGTTCTTC
CDR3 protein: CASSEAGGRNYNEQFF

J gene: TRBJ1-1
V gene: TRBV18
D gene: NA
clone size: NA
CDR3 DNA: TGTGCCAGCTCCCCCAACAGGGAAACCACTGAAGCTTTCTTT
CDR3 protein: CASSPNRETTEAFF

J gene: TRBJ2-2
V gene: TRBV6-7
D gene: TRBD2
clone size: NA
CDR3 DNA: TGTGCTCGCCCTTTAGCGGGAGGAAGCACCGGGGAGCTGTTTTTT
CDR3 protein: CARPLAGGSTGELFF

J gene: TRBJ2-5
V gene: TRBV5-1
D gene: NA
clone size: NA
CDR3 DNA: TGCGCCAGCAGCTTGGGAGCGGGCCAAGAGACCCAGTACTTC
CDR3 protein: CASSLGAGQETQYF

J gene: TRBJ2-2
V gene: TRBV30
D gene: TRBD2
clone size: once
CDR3 DNA: TGTGCCTCCACTATAGCGGGGGGAAGAACCGGGGAGCTGTTTTTT
CDR3 protein: CASTIAGGRTGELFF

J gene: TRBJ2-2
V gene: TRBV4-3
D gene: NA
clone size: NA
CDR3 DNA: TGCGCCAGCAGCGACGGACCGAGGGACACCGGGGAGCTGTTTTTT
CDR3 protein: CASSDGPRDTGELFF

J gene: TRBJ1-2
V gene: TRBV6-6
D gene: NA
clone size: NA
CDR3 DNA: TGTGCCAGCAGTTACTCGGGGGCGAACTATGGCTACACCTTC
CDR3 protein: CASSYSGANYGYTF